The next 21 T cell receptor beta chains were all read from a single sample in a study of T-cell memory formation after mild COVID-19. MiXCR, applied by TCRdb to the 5' RACE reads, yields one record per CDR3 protein. The sample has some 70,000 distinct CDR3 sequences, approximately 15% seen once. Material for sequencing was PBMCs or a T cell subset sorted from them (not recorded which). These receptors all come from an adult woman who had mild COVID-19 (a few samples of this study predate the infection). Cell type and time point are not known.

This clonotype showed up many times. The chain joins TRBV6-5 to TRBJ2-7; 14 bases map to TRBD2. J lost 6 bases, V lost 4 bases, and 8 bases had no gene match. This CDR3 spans 16 amino acids. Germline V gene lookup returns CDR1 MNHEY and CDR2 SVGAGI. The CDR3: CASSLTSGRASVEQYF. DNA for the CDR3: TGTGCCAGCAGTTTGACTAGCGGGAGGGCCTCCGTCGAGCAGTACTTC.

The CDR3 DNA reads as TGTGCCAGCAGCTTAGATTGGGTCATAGGGGACAGGGGGCTGGTCTCCTACGAGCAGTACTTC. Its protein is CASSLDWVIGDRGLVSYEQYF. The gene calls are TRBV11-2 and TRBJ2-7, with TRBD1 matching 12 bases. Germline lookup yields CDR1 SGHAT and CDR2 FQNNGV. The CDR3 runs 21 residues. V was pared by 0 bases and J by 0 bases, with 15 bases of the junction left unmatched.

Written as DNA, the CDR3 is TGTGCCAGCAGTTACTTACCTCGGAGATCTAGCACAGATACGCAGTATTTT. Translation: CASSYLPRRSSTDTQYF. The chain links TRBV6-5 to TRBJ2-3; D unclear. CDR1 is MNHEY, CDR2 SVGAGI, per germline. Deletions cut 1 base from V and 0 bases from J, with 14 bases between. CDR3 length: 17 residues.

This clonotype was found a few times. The chain has TRBV5-1 and TRBJ2-1; 7 positions agree with TRBD1. The CDR3 is 14 amino acids. Losses at the gene ends were 3 bases for V and 2 bases for J; bases not matched to a gene: 2. Germline V gives CDR1 SGHRS, CDR2 YFSETQ. The CDR3 DNA reads TGCGCCAGCAGCTGGGACAGCCCCTACAATGAGCAGTTCTTC. Its protein is CASSWDSPYNEQFF.

There are many counts of this clonotype. This chain uses TRBV7-6 with TRBJ2-1; a possible D gene is TRBD2 (6 bases). The germline V gene has CDR1 SGHVS and CDR2 FNYEAQ. CDR3 length: 19 amino acids. Trimming cost V 1 base and J 0 bases, with 19 bases left between them. The CDR3 coding sequence is TGTGCCAGCAGCTTAGAACGAGGGACTTATAAAAGCTCCTACAATGAGCAGTTCTTC. Translating it yields CASSLERGTYKSSYNEQFF. Drawing the rest from reference TRBV7-6 and TRBJ2-1, the complete variable domain is GAGVSQSPRYKVTKRGQDVALRCDPISGHVSLYWYRQALGQGPEFLTYFNYEAQQDKSGLPNDRFSAERPEGSISTLTIQRTEQRDSAMYRCASSLERGTYKSSYNEQFFGPGTRLTVL.

The chain carries TRBV24-1 and TRBJ2-1; 10 positions match TRBD2. V was clipped by 4 bases and J by 3 bases; unmatched bases: 5. Looked up from germline, CDR1 is KGHDR and CDR2 is SFDVKD. This CDR3 is 16 amino acids long. This CDR3 reads CATSEGAGGLYNEQFF. CDR3 coding DNA: TGTGCCACCAGTGAGGGAGCGGGAGGGCTCTACAATGAGCAGTTCTTC.

This clonotype has more than one count but fewer than ten. This chain uses TRBV11-2 with TRBJ2-1; the D is unclear. CDR1 and CDR2 (germline): SGHAT, FQNNGV. Trimming stripped 4 bases from V and 8 bases from J, with 9 bases between. The CDR3 contains 12 residues. CDR3 residues: CASSSLGDEQFF. Written as DNA, the CDR3 is TGTGCCAGCAGCTCCCTTGGGGATGAGCAGTTCTTC.

This clonotype came up a few times. The chain links TRBV5-4 to TRBJ2-7; possible D gene TRBD1, 6 bases. CDR1 and CDR2 from the germline V gene are SGHNT and YYREEE (reference sequence). CDR3 size: 13 residues. Trimming removed 2 bases at V and 2 bases at J, with 8 bases between. The CDR3 here is CASSLGTTYEQYF. DNA for the CDR3: TGTGCCAGCAGCTTAGGGACAACCTACGAGCAGTACTTC.

There are many counts of this clonotype. The chain uses TRBV11-3 and TRBJ2-6; TRBD2 agrees at 7 bases. V shed 3 bases and J 8 bases; nucleotides not matched to a gene: 13. The CDR3 has 17 residues. CDR1 SGHNT and CDR2 YENEEA come from the germline V gene. The CDR3 region is CASSFSGGYSETNVLTF. CDR3 nucleotides: TGTGCCAGCAGCTTTTCGGGGGGTTATTCGGAAACCAACGTCCTGACTTTC.

The genes are TRBV6-5 and TRBJ1-2; D may be TRBD1 (5 bases). Germline V gives CDR1 MNHEY, CDR2 SVGAGI. The CDR3 contains 13 residues. The V and J ends lost 4 bases and 6 bases respectively, with 12 bases between them. DNA of the CDR3: TGTGCCAGCAGTTTCAGGGAAGAGGATGGCTACACCTTC. Amino acids: CASSFREEDGYTF.

The chain has TRBV6-1 and TRBJ1-5; 8 bases map to TRBD1. V gave up 6 bases and J gave up 7 bases; unmatched junction bases: 5. Germline loops: CDR1 MNHNS, CDR2 SASEGT. The length of the CDR3 is 13 residues. The CDR3 DNA is TGTGCCAGCAGCTTACAGGGGGGGCAGCCCCAGCATTTT. This gives the protein CASSLQGGQPQHF.

This clonotype was detected only a few times. The chain has TRBV4-1 and TRBJ2-2, with D possibly being TRBD2 (6 bases). Germline CDR1 MGHRA, CDR2 YSYEKL. V was pared by 0 bases and J by 5 bases, with 10 bases between. This CDR3 has 15 amino acids. The CDR3 here is CASSQEGLPTGELFF. CDR3 in DNA: TGCGCCAGCAGCCAAGAGGGACTGCCAACCGGGGAGCTGTTTTTT.

This rearrangement joins TRBV7-8 to TRBJ2-1; a possible D gene is TRBD2 (6 bases). The V gene's germline CDR1 is SGHVS and CDR2 FQNEAQ. V lost 3 bases to trimming and J lost 4 bases, with 19 bases between them. The CDR3 runs to 17 residues. The CDR3 here is CASSLGGVQPKYNEQFF. DNA for the CDR3: TGTGCCAGCAGCTTGGGCGGGGTCCAACCAAAATACAATGAGCAGTTCTTC.

This clonotype occurred a few times. V is TRBV5-4 and J is TRBJ1-2; the D gene is possibly TRBD1 (5 bases). This CDR3 spans 16 amino acids. V was cut by 4 bases and J by 4 bases, with 20 bases left in between. CDR1 and CDR2 from the germline V gene are SGHNT and YYREEE (reference sequence). The chain's CDR3 is CASSPWDRREIYGYTF. CDR3 in DNA: TGTGCCAGCAGCCCTTGGGACCGAAGGGAAATCTATGGCTACACCTTC.

The J gene is TRBJ2-7, the V gene TRBV20-1; D is perhaps TRBD1 (5 bases). Between the trimmed V and J ends, which lost 2 bases and 3 bases, there was a span of 11 bases. The CDR3 loop spans 13 amino acids. The germline CDR1 and CDR2 sequences are DFQATT and SNEGSKA (reference sequence). The CDR3 DNA reads TGCAGTGCTAGACAGGGTGTAGGCTACGAGCAGTACTTC. Protein sequence: CSARQGVGYEQYF.

In its sample, this clonotype was seen a few times. This rearrangement joins TRBV24-1 to TRBJ2-1, with 10 bases matching TRBD2. Germline assignment: CDR1 KGHDR and CDR2 SFDVKD. V lost 0 bases to trimming and J lost 6 bases; unmatched junction nucleotides: 1. The CDR3 length is 15 residues. CDR3 in amino acids: CATSDLGLAVNEQFF. Written as DNA, the CDR3 is TGTGCCACCAGTGATTTGGGACTAGCGGTCAATGAGCAGTTCTTC.

The gene calls are TRBV15 and TRBJ2-7; 10 positions match TRBD1. The V gene's germline CDR1 is LNHNV and CDR2 YYDKDF (reference sequence). V lost 7 bases to trimming and J lost 7 bases; unmatched junction nucleotides: 10. The CDR3 loop spans 14 amino acids. The DNA for the CDR3 is TGTGCCACCAAAGATTCGACAGGGGGCGGTGAGCAGTACTTC. Translation: CATKDSTGGGEQYF.

The chain links TRBV4-3 to TRBJ2-7; 13 bases line up with TRBD2. The CDR3 covers 16 residues. Germline V gives CDR1 LGHNA, CDR2 YSLEER. J was trimmed by 4 bases and V by 4 bases; bases with no gene match: 7. The CDR3 loop is CASSPGEGLAGYEQYF. Here the CDR3 DNA reads TGCGCCAGCAGCCCCGGAGAGGGACTAGCGGGATACGAGCAGTACTTC.

In its sample, this clonotype was seen many times. The V gene is TRBV7-6, the J gene TRBJ2-2; either TRBD1 or TRBD2 may supply D (6 bases each). This CDR3 comprises 18 residues. Trimming cost V 4 bases and J 1 base, with 19 bases left between them. Germline CDR1 is SGHVS and CDR2 is FNYEAQ. CDR3 coding DNA: TGTGCCAGCAGCTCGATTAGGGGGGACGCACAGAACACCGGGGAGCTGTTTTTT. Encoded protein: CASSSIRGDAQNTGELFF.

Only a few counts were recorded for this clonotype. The chain combines TRBV20-1 with TRBJ1-2; unclear D gene. The germline V gene encodes CDR1 DFQATT and CDR2 SNEGSKA (reference sequence). The CDR3 covers 14 residues. V lost 4 bases and J lost 4, with 16 bases in between. In DNA, the CDR3 is TGCAGTGCTATACAGACCGGATGGGGCTATGGCTACACCTTC. This gives the protein CSAIQTGWGYGYTF.

The V gene is TRBV6-6, the J gene TRBJ2-2, with 7 bases matching TRBD2. Trimming at V came to 7 bases and at J to 4 bases, leaving 12 bases not matched to a gene. The CDR3 is made up of 16 amino acids. Germline CDR1 reads MNHNY; CDR2 reads SVGAGI (reference sequence). CDR3 sequence: CASTPIRGVGTGELFF. The CDR3 DNA sequence: TGTGCCAGCACCCCAATTCGGGGGGTTGGCACCGGGGAGCTGTTTTTT.